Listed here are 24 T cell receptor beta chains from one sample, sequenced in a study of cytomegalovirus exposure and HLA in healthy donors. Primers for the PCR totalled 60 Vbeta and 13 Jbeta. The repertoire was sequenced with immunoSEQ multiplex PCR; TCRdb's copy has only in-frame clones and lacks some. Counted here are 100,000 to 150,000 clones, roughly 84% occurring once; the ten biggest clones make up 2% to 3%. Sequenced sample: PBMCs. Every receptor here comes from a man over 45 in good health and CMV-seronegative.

The CDR3 reads CASSSLDRGGGYTF. DNA of the CDR3: TGTGCCAGCAGCTCGTTGGACAGGGGGGGTGGCTACACCTTC. The chain links TRBV7-8 to TRBJ1-2, with 10 bases that match TRBD1. After removal of 4 bases from V and 7 bases from J, the junction contained 6 bases not matched to a gene. The CDR3 contains 14 residues. The germline V gene encodes CDR1 SGHVS and CDR2 FQNEAQ.

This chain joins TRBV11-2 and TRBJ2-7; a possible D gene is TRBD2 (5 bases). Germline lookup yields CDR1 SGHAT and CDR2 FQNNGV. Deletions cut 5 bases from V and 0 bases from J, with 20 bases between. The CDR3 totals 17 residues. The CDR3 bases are TGTGCCAGCAGCACCGGACTGGACTCCCTGAGCTCCTACGAGCAGTACTTC. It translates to CASSTGLDSLSSYEQYF.

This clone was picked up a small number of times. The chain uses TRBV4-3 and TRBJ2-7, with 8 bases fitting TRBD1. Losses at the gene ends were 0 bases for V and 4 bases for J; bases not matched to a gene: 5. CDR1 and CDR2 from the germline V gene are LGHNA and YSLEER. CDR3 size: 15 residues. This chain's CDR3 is CASSQDDRGTYEQYF. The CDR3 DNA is TGCGCCAGCAGCCAAGATGACAGGGGTACATACGAGCAGTACTTC.

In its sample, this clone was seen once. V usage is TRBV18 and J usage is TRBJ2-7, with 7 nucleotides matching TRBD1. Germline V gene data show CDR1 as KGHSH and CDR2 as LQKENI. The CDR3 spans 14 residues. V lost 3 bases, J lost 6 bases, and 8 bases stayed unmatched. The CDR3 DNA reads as TGTGCCAGCTCACCGACAGGGCAAAAGGGCGAGCAGTACTTC. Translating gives CASSPTGQKGEQYF.

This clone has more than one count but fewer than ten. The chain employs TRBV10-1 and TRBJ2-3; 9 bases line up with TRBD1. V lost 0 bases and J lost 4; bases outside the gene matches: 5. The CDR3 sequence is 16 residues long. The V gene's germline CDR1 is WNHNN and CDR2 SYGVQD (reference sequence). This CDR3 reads CASSESGDRDSDTQYF. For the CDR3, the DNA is TGCGCCAGCAGTGAGTCTGGGGACAGGGACTCAGATACGCAGTATTTT.

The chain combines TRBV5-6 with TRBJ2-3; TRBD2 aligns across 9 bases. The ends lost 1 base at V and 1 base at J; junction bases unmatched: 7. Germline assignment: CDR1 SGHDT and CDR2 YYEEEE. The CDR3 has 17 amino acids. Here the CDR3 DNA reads TGTGCCAGCAGCTTGCAGGGACTAGCAAAGGGCACAGATACGCAGTATTTT. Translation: CASSLQGLAKGTDTQYF.

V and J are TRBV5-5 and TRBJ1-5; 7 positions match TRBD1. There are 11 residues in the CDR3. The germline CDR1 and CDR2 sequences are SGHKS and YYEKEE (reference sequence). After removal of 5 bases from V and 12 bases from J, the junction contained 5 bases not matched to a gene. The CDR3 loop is CASSPRQGQHF. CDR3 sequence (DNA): TGTGCCAGCAGTCCGAGACAGGGCCAGCATTTT.

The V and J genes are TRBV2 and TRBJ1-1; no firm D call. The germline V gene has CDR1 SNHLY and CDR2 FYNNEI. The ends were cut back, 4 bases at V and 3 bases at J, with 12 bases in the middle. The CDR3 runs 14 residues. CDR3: CASSALEGYTEAFF. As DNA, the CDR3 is TGTGCCAGCAGTGCCCTAGAGGGATACACTGAAGCTTTCTTT.

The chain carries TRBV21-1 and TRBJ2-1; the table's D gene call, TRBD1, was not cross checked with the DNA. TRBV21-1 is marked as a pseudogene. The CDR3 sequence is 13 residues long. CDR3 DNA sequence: TGTGCCAGCCGGCGGCACAGGAACAATGAGCAGTTCTTC. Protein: CASRRHRNNEQFF.

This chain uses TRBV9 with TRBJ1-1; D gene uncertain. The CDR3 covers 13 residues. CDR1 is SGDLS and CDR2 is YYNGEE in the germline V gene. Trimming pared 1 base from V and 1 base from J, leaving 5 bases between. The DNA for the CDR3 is TGTGCCAGCAGCGTACACGGGAACACTGAAGCTTTCTTT. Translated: CASSVHGNTEAFF.

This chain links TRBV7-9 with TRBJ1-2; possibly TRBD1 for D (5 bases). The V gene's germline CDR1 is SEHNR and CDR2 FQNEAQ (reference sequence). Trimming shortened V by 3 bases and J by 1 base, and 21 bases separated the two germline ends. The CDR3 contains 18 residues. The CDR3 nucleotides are TGTGCCAGCAGCTTGGGGAGGGGTAAAAAGGACAATAACTATGGCTACACCTTC. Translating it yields CASSLGRGKKDNNYGYTF. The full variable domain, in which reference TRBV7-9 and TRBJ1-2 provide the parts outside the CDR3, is DTGVSQNPRHKITKRGQNVTFRCDPISEHNRLYWYRQTLGQGPEFLTYFQNEAQLEKSRLLSDRFSAERPKGSFSTLEIQRTEQGDSAMYLCASSLGRGKKDNNYGYTFGSGTRLTVV.

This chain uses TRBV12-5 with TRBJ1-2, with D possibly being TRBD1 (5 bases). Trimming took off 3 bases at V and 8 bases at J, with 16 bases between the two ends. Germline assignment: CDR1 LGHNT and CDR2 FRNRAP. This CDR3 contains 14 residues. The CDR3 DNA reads TGTGCTAGTGGTTTTGGTACAGGTGAAGGGGGCTACACCTTC. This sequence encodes CASGFGTGEGGYTF.

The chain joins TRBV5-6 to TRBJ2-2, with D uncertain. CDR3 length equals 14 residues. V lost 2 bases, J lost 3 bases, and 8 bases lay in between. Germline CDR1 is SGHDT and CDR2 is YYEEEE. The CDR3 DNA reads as TGTGCCAGCAGCTTTCTAGGAGACACCGGGGAGCTGTTTTTT. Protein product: CASSFLGDTGELFF.

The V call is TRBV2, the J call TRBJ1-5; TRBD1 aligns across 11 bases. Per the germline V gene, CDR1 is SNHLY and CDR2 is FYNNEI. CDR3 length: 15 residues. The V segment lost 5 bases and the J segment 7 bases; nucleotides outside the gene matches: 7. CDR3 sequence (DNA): TGTGCCAGCAGTCCGGGACAGGGGGTTTTCCAGCCCCAGCATTTT. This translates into CASSPGQGVFQPQHF. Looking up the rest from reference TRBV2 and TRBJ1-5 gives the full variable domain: EPEVTQTPSHQVTQMGQEVILRCVPISNHLYFYWYRQILGQKVEFLVSFYNNEISEKSEIFDDQFSVERPDGSNFTLKIRSTKLEDSAMYFCASSPGQGVFQPQHFGDGTRLSIL.

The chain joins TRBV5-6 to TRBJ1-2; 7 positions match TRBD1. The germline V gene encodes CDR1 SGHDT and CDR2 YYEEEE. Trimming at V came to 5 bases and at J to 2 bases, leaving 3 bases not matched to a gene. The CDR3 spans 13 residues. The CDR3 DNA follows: TGTGCCAGCAGTCCGACAGGGAACTATGGCTACACCTTC. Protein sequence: CASSPTGNYGYTF.

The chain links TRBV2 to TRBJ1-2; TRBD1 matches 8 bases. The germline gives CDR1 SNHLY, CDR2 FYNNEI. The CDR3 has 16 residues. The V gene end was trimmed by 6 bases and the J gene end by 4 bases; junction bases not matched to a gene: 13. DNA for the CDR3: TGTGCCAGCAGACCGGGACAGGTCCATCTTGGCTATGGCTACACCTTC. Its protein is CASRPGQVHLGYGYTF.

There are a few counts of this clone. The CDR3 here is CAISPSPTGAGYTF. The CDR3 bases are TGTGCCATCAGCCCATCCCCGACAGGGGCTGGCTACACCTTC. The chain couples TRBV10-3 to TRBJ1-2; TRBD1 matches 8 bases. The CDR3 is 14 amino acids. Germline V CDR1 and CDR2: ENHRY, SYGVKD. The junction had 10 bases not matched to a gene; V was cut back by 6 bases and J by 7 bases.

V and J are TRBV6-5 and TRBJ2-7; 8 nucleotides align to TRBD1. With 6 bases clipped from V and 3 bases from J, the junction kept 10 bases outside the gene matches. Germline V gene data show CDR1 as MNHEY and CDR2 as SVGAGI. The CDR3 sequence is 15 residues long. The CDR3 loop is CASRVGQGGGYEQYF. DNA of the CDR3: TGTGCCAGCAGGGTCGGACAGGGTGGTGGCTACGAGCAGTACTTC.

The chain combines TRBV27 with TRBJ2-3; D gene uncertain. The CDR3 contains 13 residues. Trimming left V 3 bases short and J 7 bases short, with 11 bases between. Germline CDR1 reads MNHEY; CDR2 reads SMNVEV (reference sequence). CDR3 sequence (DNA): TGTGCCAGCAGTTTCCCCTATTCAAATACGCAGTATTTT. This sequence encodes CASSFPYSNTQYF.

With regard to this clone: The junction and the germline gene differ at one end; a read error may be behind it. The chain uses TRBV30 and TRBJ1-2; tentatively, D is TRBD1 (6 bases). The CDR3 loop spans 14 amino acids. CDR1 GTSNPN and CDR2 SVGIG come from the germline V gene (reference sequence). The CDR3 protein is CAWSVDRSNYGYNF. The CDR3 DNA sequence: TGTGCCTGGAGTGTAGACAGGTCTAACTATGGCTACAACTTC.

The CDR3 here is CAWREIQGRAFF. The DNA for the CDR3 is TGTGCCTGGAGAGAAATACAGGGAAGAGCTTTCTTT. This chain connects TRBV30 to TRBJ1-1, with D perhaps matching TRBD1 (6 bases). V shed 3 bases and J shed 10 bases, with 15 bases lying between them. The germline gives CDR1 GTSNPN, CDR2 SVGIG (reference sequence). This CDR3 region has 12 residues.

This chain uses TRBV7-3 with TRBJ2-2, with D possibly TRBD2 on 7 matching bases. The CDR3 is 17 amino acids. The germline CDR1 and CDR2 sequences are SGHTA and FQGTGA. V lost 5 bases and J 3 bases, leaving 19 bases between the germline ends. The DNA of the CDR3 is TGTGCCAGCAGCGCGGGGGCAGCGATGGGGTACACCGGGGAGCTGTTTTTT. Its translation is CASSAGAAMGYTGELFF.

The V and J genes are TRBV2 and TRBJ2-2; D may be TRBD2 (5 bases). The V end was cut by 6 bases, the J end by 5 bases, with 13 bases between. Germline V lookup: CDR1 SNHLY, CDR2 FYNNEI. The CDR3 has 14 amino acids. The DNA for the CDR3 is TGTGCCAGCAGGGAGGCTAGTCTTACCGGGGAGCTGTTTTTT. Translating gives CASREASLTGELFF.

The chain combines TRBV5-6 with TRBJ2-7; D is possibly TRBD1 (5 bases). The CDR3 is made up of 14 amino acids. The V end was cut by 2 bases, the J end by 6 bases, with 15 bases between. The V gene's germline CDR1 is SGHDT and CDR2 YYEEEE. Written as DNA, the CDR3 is TGTGCCAGCAGCTTCAGCGTAGGACATCGCGAGCAGTACTTC. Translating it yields CASSFSVGHREQYF.